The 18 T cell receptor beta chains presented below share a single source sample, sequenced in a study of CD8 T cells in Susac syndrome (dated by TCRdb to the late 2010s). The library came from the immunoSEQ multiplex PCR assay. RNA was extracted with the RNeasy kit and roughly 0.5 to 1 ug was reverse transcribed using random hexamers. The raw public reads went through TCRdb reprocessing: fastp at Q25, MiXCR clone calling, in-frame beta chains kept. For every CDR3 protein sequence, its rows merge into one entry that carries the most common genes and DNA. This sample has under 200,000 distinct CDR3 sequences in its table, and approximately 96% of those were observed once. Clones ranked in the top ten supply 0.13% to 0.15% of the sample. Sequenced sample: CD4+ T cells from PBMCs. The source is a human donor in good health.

The CDR3 is CASSLSSLYGYTF. As DNA, the CDR3 is TGTGCCAGCAGCCTAAGCTCCCTCTATGGCTACACCTTC. This chain uses TRBV3-1 with TRBJ1-2, with unresolved D. The V gene's germline CDR1 is LGHDT and CDR2 YNNKEL (reference sequence). This CDR3 region has 13 residues. V shed 4 bases and J shed 4 bases, with 10 bases lying between them.

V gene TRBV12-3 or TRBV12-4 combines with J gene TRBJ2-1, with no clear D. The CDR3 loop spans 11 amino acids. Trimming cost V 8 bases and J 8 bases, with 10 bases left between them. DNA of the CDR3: TGTGCCAGCCCCCTGGACCATGAGCAGTTCTTC. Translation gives CASPLDHEQFF.

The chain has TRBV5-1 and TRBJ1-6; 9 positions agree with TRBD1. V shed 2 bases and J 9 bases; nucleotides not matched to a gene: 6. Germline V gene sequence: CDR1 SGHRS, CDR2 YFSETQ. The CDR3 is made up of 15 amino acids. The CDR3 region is CASSLWTGESSPLHF. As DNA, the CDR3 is TGCGCCAGCAGCTTATGGACAGGGGAAAGTTCACCCCTCCACTTT.

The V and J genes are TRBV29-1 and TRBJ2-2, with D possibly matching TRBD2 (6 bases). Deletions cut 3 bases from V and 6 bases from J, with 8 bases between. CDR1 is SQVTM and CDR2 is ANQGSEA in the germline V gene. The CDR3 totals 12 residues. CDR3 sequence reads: CSVEEGPGELFF. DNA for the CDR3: TGCAGCGTTGAGGAGGGGCCCGGGGAGCTGTTTTTT.

This chain's CDR3 is CASSTGGGVTEAFF. CDR3 in DNA: TGTGCCAGCAGTACGGGCGGGGGAGTCACTGAAGCTTTCTTT. V gene TRBV6-2 or TRBV6-3 combines with J gene TRBJ1-1, with D tentatively TRBD1 (5 bases). With 5 bases removed from V and 4 bases from J, the gap between germline ends came to 14 bases. Per the germline V gene, CDR1 is MNHEY and CDR2 is SVGEGT. The CDR3 is made up of 14 amino acids.

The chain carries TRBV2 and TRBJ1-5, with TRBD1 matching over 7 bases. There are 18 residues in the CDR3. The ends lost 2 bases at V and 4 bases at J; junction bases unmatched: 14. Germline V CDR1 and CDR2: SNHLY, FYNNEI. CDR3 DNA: TGTGCCAGCAGTGAAATGAGGGGGCGAGGGTTAAGTAATCAGCCCCAGCATTTT. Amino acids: CASSEMRGRGLSNQPQHF.

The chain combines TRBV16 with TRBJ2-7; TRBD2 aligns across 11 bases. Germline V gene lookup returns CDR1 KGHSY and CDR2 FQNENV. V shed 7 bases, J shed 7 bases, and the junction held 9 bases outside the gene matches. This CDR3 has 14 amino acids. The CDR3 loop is CASTKGLADWEQYF. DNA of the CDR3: TGTGCCAGCACAAAGGGACTAGCGGATTGGGAGCAGTACTTC.

Here the CDR3 reads CASGTGDGDTQYF. CDR3 in DNA: TGTGCCAGCGGGACAGGGGACGGAGATACGCAGTATTTT. The chain is built from TRBV2 and TRBJ2-3, with 10 nucleotides matching TRBD1. V shed 8 bases, J shed 5 bases, and the junction held 4 bases outside the gene matches. The CDR3 is 13 residues long. Germline V gene lookup returns CDR1 SNHLY and CDR2 FYNNEI.

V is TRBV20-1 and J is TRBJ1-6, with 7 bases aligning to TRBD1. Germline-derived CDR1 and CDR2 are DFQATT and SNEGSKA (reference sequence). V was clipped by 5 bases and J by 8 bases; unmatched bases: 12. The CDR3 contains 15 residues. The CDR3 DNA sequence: TGCAGTGCTCAACCCCCGGGACAGAGTTATTCACCCCTCCACTTT. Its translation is CSAQPPGQSYSPLHF.

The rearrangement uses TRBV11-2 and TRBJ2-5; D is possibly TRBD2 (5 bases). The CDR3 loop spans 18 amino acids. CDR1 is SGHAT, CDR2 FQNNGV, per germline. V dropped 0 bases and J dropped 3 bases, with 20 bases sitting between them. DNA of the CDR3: TGTGCCAGCAGCTTAGATAAGCGGCTGGATTACGGAAAAGAGACCCAGTACTTC. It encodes CASSLDKRLDYGKETQYF. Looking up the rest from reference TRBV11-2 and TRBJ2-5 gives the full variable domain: EAGVAQSPRYKIIEKRQSVAFWCNPISGHATLYWYQQILGQGPKLLIQFQNNGVVDDSQLPKDRFSAERLKGVDSTLKIQPAKLEDSAVYLCASSLDKRLDYGKETQYFGPGTRLLVL.

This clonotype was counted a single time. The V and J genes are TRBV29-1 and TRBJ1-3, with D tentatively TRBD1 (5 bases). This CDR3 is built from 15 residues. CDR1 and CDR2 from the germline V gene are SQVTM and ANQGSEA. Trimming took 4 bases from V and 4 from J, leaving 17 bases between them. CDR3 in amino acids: CSVGYQGDPGNTIYF. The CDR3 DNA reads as TGCAGCGTTGGTTATCAAGGGGACCCCGGAAACACCATATATTTT.

The CDR3 loop reads CASSLGLSSYNEQFF. In DNA form, the CDR3 reads TGTGCCAGCAGCTTAGGTCTGAGCTCCTACAATGAGCAGTTCTTC. The V gene is TRBV7-9, the J gene TRBJ2-1; no reliable D call. Germline V gene data show CDR1 as SEHNR and CDR2 as FQNEAQ (reference sequence). This CDR3 contains 15 residues. V lost 1 base and J 0 bases, leaving 7 bases between the germline ends. Looking up the rest from reference TRBV7-9 and TRBJ2-1 gives the full variable domain: DTGVSQNPRHKITKRGQNVTFRCDPISEHNRLYWYRQTLGQGPEFLTYFQNEAQLEKSRLLSDRFSAERPKGSFSTLEIQRTEQGDSAMYLCASSLGLSSYNEQFFGPGTRLTVL.

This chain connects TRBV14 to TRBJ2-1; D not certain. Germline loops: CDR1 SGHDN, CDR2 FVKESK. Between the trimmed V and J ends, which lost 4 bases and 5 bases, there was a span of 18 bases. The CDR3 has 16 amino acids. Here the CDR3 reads CASSLRDPLGNNEQFF. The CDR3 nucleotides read TGTGCCAGCAGCCTTAGGGATCCGCTGGGGAACAATGAGCAGTTCTTC.

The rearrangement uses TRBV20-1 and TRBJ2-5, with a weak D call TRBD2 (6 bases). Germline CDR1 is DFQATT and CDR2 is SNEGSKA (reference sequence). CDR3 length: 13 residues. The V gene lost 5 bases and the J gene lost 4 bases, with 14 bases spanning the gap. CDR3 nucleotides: TGCAGTGCTGAGACTAGATTACGAGAGACCCAGTACTTC. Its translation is CSAETRLRETQYF.

The CDR3, as DNA: TGTGCCACCAGCAGAGATGGGGGCCGACGTCCTAATTCACCCCTCCACTTT. Protein: CATSRDGGRRPNSPLHF. The V call is TRBV15, the J call TRBJ1-6; D possibly corresponds to TRBD1 (6 bases). The CDR3 runs 17 residues. Per germline, CDR1 LNHNV and CDR2 YYDKDF (reference sequence). The germline V and J ends were trimmed by 0 bases and 6 bases, with 15 bases remaining between them.

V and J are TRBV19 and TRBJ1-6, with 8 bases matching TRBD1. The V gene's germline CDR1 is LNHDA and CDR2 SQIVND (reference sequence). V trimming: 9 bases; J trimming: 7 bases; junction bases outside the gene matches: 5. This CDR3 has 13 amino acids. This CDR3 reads CASLDRENSPLHF. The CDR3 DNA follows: TGTGCCAGCCTGGACAGGGAAAATTCACCCCTCCACTTT. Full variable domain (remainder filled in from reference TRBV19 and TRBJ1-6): DGGITQSPKYLFRKEGQNVTLSCEQNLNHDAMYWYRQDPGQGLRLIYYSQIVNDFQKGDIAEGYSVSREKKESFPLTVTSAQKNPTAFYLCASLDRENSPLHFGNGTRLTVT.

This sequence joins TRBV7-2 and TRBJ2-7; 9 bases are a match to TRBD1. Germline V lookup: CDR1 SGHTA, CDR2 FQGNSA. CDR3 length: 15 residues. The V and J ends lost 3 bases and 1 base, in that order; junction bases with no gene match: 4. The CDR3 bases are TGTGCCAGCAGCTTCCCAGGGACAGGGTCCTACGAGCAGTACTTC. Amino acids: CASSFPGTGSYEQYF.

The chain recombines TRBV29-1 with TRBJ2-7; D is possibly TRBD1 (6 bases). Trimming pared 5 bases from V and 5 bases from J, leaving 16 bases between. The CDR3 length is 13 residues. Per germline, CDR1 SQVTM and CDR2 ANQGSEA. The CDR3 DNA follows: TGCAGCGTTCTTATGGACAGAGAGAACGAGCAGTACTTC. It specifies CSVLMDRENEQYF.